Included here is one T cell receptor beta chain sequence, with context. This clonotype was observed many times. The target of this receptor is not known. Base-call qualities are not available, and no considerably larger clone is one nucleotide away. Library prep was done by multiplex PCR. The sequencer listed for this sample is Illumina HiSeq 4000. To build TCR beta libraries, CDR3 regions were amplified by Arm-PCR using iRepertoire HTBI primers. Before sequencing, the PCR products went through gel purification. In the source study's methods: Across samples, around 58 TRBV and 13 to 15 TRBJ segments were identified and used for gene usage analysis of CDR3 amino acid clonotypes. COPE and FqMerger were used to merge filtered high-quality paired reads into contigs. BLAST was used to align contigs to IMGT TRBV, TRBD and TRBJ reference genes, with CDR3 defined following IMGT. Clonotypes above 0.1% frequency were classified as highly expanded clones. Shannon entropy served as the measure of repertoire diversity, while the Gini coefficient captured V-J evenness. Public clonotypes were defined as clonotypes shared by more than one individual. TCRdb cleaned the public reads at Q25 with fastp, built clones with MiXCR and kept in-frame beta chains. Every distinct CDR3 protein forms one entry, paired with its most common genes and DNA. TCRdb, rather than the study authors, made the V and J calls. This sample is represented by about 560,000 distinct CDR3 sequences; around 15% of them were singletons. The top ten constitute around 12% of the sample.

This sample stems from a study of regulatory T cells in long-lasting Graves disease (dated by TCRdb to the early 2020s). Regarding the complete study: Patients with newly diagnosed Graves' disease had been on antithyroid drugs for under 3 months. Persistent Graves' disease patients were compared with newly diagnosed Graves' disease patients by peripheral blood TCR sequencing and RNA sequencing. The study was conducted in China and was registered as a clinical trial. A total of around 35 samples underwent TCR sequencing: around 13 from persistent and 20 from newly diagnosed Graves' disease patients.

The research as a whole found: Peripheral blood alone was examined, since thyroid tissue, which constituted the primary lesion, could not be accessed. Only the TCR beta chain was sequenced and analyzed. The authors acknowledged the small sample size as a limitation that may reduce accuracy. More public clonotypes were shared among persistent patients (roughly 2,700) than among newly diagnosed patients (approximately 1,000). Persistent Graves' disease patients showed lower TCR Shannon entropy and fewer highly expanded clones than newly diagnosed patients, suggesting clonal expansion.

The label giving this sample's time point can be read as: newly diagnosed GD, antithyroid drugs for less than 3 months. For both TCR sequencing and RNA sequencing, RNA was extracted from PBMCs in TRIzol. The diagnosis of Graves' disease was made according to American Thyroid Association guidelines. Patients were recruited from an endocrinology department in Xi'an, China. From each patient, about 9.7 milliliters of peripheral blood was collected into an EDTA anticoagulant tube. PBMCs were isolated by Ficoll Paque Plus density gradient separation without further T cell sorting. An Agilent 2100 Bioanalyzer and agarose gel were used to assess RNA quality, and a NanoDrop 2000 was used to measure RNA concentration. This sample was shared with a second study, whose subject was T cells in Graves' hyperthyroidism and ophthalmopathy. That second publication adds: Stable Graves' hyperthyroidism was defined as no progression to ophthalmopathy during 18 months of follow-up. Hyperthyroidism patients were aged 18 to 65 years and newly diagnosed, with disease duration of less than 2 months. Exclusion was applied to patients with uncontrolled infections, other autoimmune diseases, pregnancy or lactation. Diagnoses relied on clinical symptoms, serum thyroxine and TRAb, thyroid ultrasound and orbital computed tomography. The first round of RT-PCR for the TCR CDR3 was performed with the HTBI primer set and the Qiagen OneStep RT-PCR kit. Most expanded thyroid clonotypes (frequency above 0.001) were also found in blood, which suggests that blood repertoires may mirror thyroid immune responses. Ophthalmopathy was separated from stable hyperthyroidism by a 13 V-J signature model, with around 90% sensitivity and 81% to 83% specificity obtained in cross-validation and 80%/75% obtained in testing. In validation, progression to ophthalmopathy was predicted by the model with 70% to 71% sensitivity and 72.22% specificity, a median of around 5.9 months before onset. To identify TCR V-J signatures that set the groups apart, the researchers used a discovery cohort of approximately 98 patients, made up of under 50 with Graves' ophthalmopathy and around 58 with stable Graves' hyperthyroidism. Whether ophthalmopathy could be predicted prospectively was tested in an independent validation cohort made up of approximately 19 hyperthyroidism patients plus 17 patients who later progressed to ophthalmopathy. For training and testing, the 80 to 100 patients in the discovery cohort were randomly divided in a 7:3 ratio. Thyroid tissue and blood T-cell repertoires from six Graves' hyperthyroidism patients were also compared in the study. Following sampling, methimazole starting at 30 mg daily was given to hyperthyroidism patients, and high-dose intravenous methylprednisolone was given to ophthalmopathy patients. The libraries were constructed in a second round of multiplex PCR and then size-selected and purified. Sequencing of the libraries was done on an Illumina HiSeq2000 using paired-end 100 bp reads. Raw data were processed with SOAPnuke, discarding reads with adapters, uncalled bases, mean Phred below 15, or no exact constant-primer or identifier match. High-quality paired reads were merged with COPE v1.2.5, and unique nucleotide sequences were defined as clonotypes. MiTCR v1.1 was used to align the clonotypes against IMGT TRBV, TRBD and TRBJ reference segments. Analysis was restricted to V-J combinations with a frequency above 0.0001, which covered roughly 99% of repertoires. A TCS score was defined as the ratio between F50 (clonal expansion) and ExV (chaos), using BLOSUM62-based TCRdist between CDR3 peptides within each V-J. Welch's t-statistics and random forest reduced around 510 V-J features to 10 to 15, which were used in a naive Bayes classifier (R e1071). No statistical method was used to fix the sample size in advance, and group allocation was not hidden from the investigators. TCR Vbeta CDR3 sequencing of 120 to 150 peripheral blood samples (around 45 ophthalmopathy, 75 hyperthyroidism and approximately 17 progressor patients) is reported in the paper.

This sequence originates from a young man with Graves disease. Donor details come from another sample of the same person, matched by shared clones. The input for sequencing was peripheral blood mononuclear cells (PBMCs), taken at new diagnosis, from a patient treated with antithyroid drugs.

CDR3 reads: CASSDRDGYNEQFF. In nucleotide form, the sequence is TGTGCCAGCAGTGACCGCGACGGATACAATGAGCAGTTCTTC. In this chain, TRBV2 is recombined with TRBJ2-1; confidence is insufficient to name the D gene. V is pared back by 3 bases and J by 4 bases, with 10 bases lying between the germline termini. The CDR3, cysteine through phenylalanine, is 14 amino acids long. Only the CDR3 DNA stays, 42 bases, in frame from base 1. Reading the germline V gene gives CDR1 SNHLY and CDR2 FYNNEI.